The 30 T cell receptor beta chains below come from one sample, sequenced in a study of T cell clusters in autoimmune cytopenias. TRB rearrangements were amplified by touch-down multiplex PCR with mixed TRB-A/B primers. TCRdb reprocessed the multiplex PCR reads, with one entry per CDR3 protein and no DNA. This sample's clone table lists 6,500 to 8,500 distinct CDR3 sequences. TRB amplification used approximately 250 ng of peripheral blood genomic DNA. Sequencing was carried out using peripheral blood. Receptors originate from a human donor with an autoimmune cytopenia or autoimmune hepatitis (not recorded which).

In terms of frequency, this clonotype is medium-sized. The chain is built from TRBV30 and TRBJ2-3. The V gene's germline CDR1 is GTSNPN and CDR2 SVGIG (reference sequence). The CDR3 runs to 15 residues. This CDR3 is CAWSAHTAGRDTQYF.

J is TRBJ1-6 and V is TRBV5-6. The CDR3 is 14 amino acids. Germline CDR1 is SGHDT and CDR2 is YYEEEE. The CDR3: CASREQSYNSPLHF.

The CDR3 loop is CASSLKGWGNQPQHF. The chain links TRBV19 to TRBJ1-5. This CDR3 is 15 amino acids long. Germline CDR1 reads LNHDA; CDR2 reads SQIVND (reference sequence). The entire variable domain, with the rest obtained from reference TRBV19 and TRBJ1-5, is as follows: DGGITQSPKYLFRKEGQNVTLSCEQNLNHDAMYWYRQDPGQGLRLIYYSQIVNDFQKGDIAEGYSVSREKKESFPLTVTSAQKNPTAFYLCASSLKGWGNQPQHFGDGTRLSIL.

The rearrangement uses TRBV7-9 and TRBJ2-3. The CDR3 length is 14 residues. Per germline, CDR1 SEHNR and CDR2 FQNEAQ (reference sequence). The CDR3 is CASSYSGAGDTQYF.

This clonotype is classed as medium-sized by frequency. This chain's CDR3 is CASSNPDSSGNTIYF. This sequence joins TRBV19 and TRBJ1-3; the D call of TRBD1 rests on TCRdb alone, since no DNA is present to check it. The CDR3 extends over 15 amino acids. Looked up from germline, CDR1 is LNHDA and CDR2 is SQIVND (reference sequence).

This clonotype is deemed medium-sized by its frequency. V gene TRBV18 combines with J gene TRBJ1-6. There are 14 residues in the CDR3. Germline assignment: CDR1 KGHSH and CDR2 LQKENI. CDR3 residues: CASSPGRSNSPLHF.

The chain recombines TRBV7-2 with TRBJ1-2. The CDR3 consists of 12 residues. Looked up from germline, CDR1 is SGHTA and CDR2 is FQGNSA. The CDR3 sequence is CASSSTNYGYTF. Together with reference TRBV7-2 and TRBJ1-2, the CDR3 gives the full variable domain: GAGVSQSPSNKVTEKGKDVELRCDPISGHTALYWYRQSLGQGLEFLIYFQGNSAPDKSGLPSDRFSAERTGGSVSTLTIQRTQQEDSAVYLCASSSTNYGYTFGSGTRLTVV.

The V and J genes are TRBV6-5 and TRBJ1-2. CDR1 MNHEY and CDR2 SVGAGI come from the germline V gene. The CDR3 contains 13 residues. CDR3 sequence: CASSYPSRDGYTF.

This chain uses TRBV5-5 with TRBJ2-2; TCRdb outputs TRBD1, but without DNA this stays unchecked. The CDR3 loop spans 16 amino acids. From germline, CDR1 is SGHKS and CDR2 YYEKEE (reference sequence). CDR3 amino acids: CASSLTGTGNTGELFF.

By frequency, this clonotype registers medium-sized. The V and J genes are TRBV6-5 and TRBJ2-2; TCRdb outputs TRBD2, but without DNA this stays unchecked. Looked up from germline, CDR1 is MNHEY and CDR2 is SVGAGI. The CDR3 has 15 amino acids. The CDR3 here is CASRTSGGPGGELFF.

The V gene is TRBV7-2, the J gene TRBJ2-3; TCRdb names TRBD2, which stays unverified in the absence of DNA. There are 12 residues in the CDR3. Germline CDR1 reads SGHTA; CDR2 reads FQGNSA. The CDR3 reads CASRTSLDTQYF.

J is TRBJ1-3 and V is TRBV19. There are 14 residues in the CDR3. CDR1 LNHDA and CDR2 SQIVND come from the germline V gene (reference sequence). The CDR3 is CASSSTLAGNTIYF.

This chain uses TRBV12-3 or TRBV12-4 with TRBJ1-1. This CDR3 is 11 amino acids long. The CDR3 reads CASSLVGEAFF.

This clonotype is identified as medium-sized from frequency. This sequence joins TRBV19 and TRBJ2-7; TCRdb outputs TRBD1, but without DNA this stays unchecked. The CDR3 runs to 15 residues. Per germline, CDR1 LNHDA and CDR2 SQIVND (reference sequence). The CDR3 spells CASSIDPHRGGEQYF.

The V call is TRBV6-1, the J call TRBJ1-5; the D call from TCRdb, TRBD1, cannot be confirmed without DNA. The V gene's germline CDR1 is MNHNS and CDR2 SASEGT. The CDR3 loop spans 19 amino acids. The CDR3 spells CASSGLGTGDILHRQPQHF.

This clonotype is identified as medium-sized from frequency. The chain links TRBV6-1 to TRBJ2-3; with no DNA, the TCRdb D assignment of TRBD1 cannot be verified. The CDR3 contains 14 residues. Germline V CDR1 and CDR2: MNHNS, SASEGT. CDR3 sequence reads: CASRPGQLTDTQYF.

The rearrangement joins TRBV6-1 to TRBJ2-5; TCRdb's D call of TRBD2 is untestable without DNA. CDR1 is MNHNS, CDR2 SASEGT, per germline. The CDR3 is made up of 16 amino acids. CDR3: CASSGRLAGSQETQYF.

The gene calls are TRBV19 and TRBJ2-7; there is no DNA to check the TCRdb D call of TRBD2. The V gene's germline CDR1 is LNHDA and CDR2 SQIVND (reference sequence). CDR3 length: 18 amino acids. The CDR3 region is CAWSTPGLAKVPPWEQYF.

This clonotype ranks as medium-sized in terms of frequency. The chain uses TRBV30 and TRBJ2-1; TCRdb lists TRBD2, though no DNA is available to test this call. Germline V gives CDR1 GTSNPN, CDR2 SVGIG (reference sequence). The CDR3 covers 19 residues. The CDR3 spells CAWSGGRLGFGGELGEQFF.

The J gene is TRBJ1-1, the V gene TRBV20-1; checking the TCRdb D call of TRBD1 is not possible without DNA. The CDR3 extends over 15 amino acids. Germline CDR1 and CDR2: DFQATT and SNEGSKA (reference sequence). The CDR3 reads CSAEPGDQSNTEAFF.

V usage is TRBV7-2 and J usage is TRBJ1-1; TCRdb calls TRBD1, which cannot be checked without DNA. Germline V gives CDR1 SGHTA, CDR2 FQGNSA. This CDR3 is built from 11 residues. The CDR3 loop reads CASSPGRRAFF.

V usage is TRBV5-4 and J usage is TRBJ2-2; TCRdb proposes TRBD1, but this gene call is untestable without DNA. The CDR3 is made up of 14 amino acids. Germline V gene lookup returns CDR1 SGHNT and CDR2 YYREEE (reference sequence). The CDR3 sequence: CASQRDRNTGELFF.

This clonotype is classed as medium-sized by frequency. The J gene is TRBJ1-2, the V gene TRBV12-3 or TRBV12-4. The length of the CDR3 is 12 residues. The CDR3 sequence: CASSGRNYGYTF.

This chain joins TRBV6-4 and TRBJ1-1. CDR1 and CDR2 from the germline V gene are MRHNA and SNTAGT. CDR3 length equals 15 residues. This chain's CDR3 is CASSYSRQGLPEAFF.

This clonotype is called medium-sized based on its frequency. The chain carries TRBV6-2 or TRBV6-3 and TRBJ2-7; lacking DNA, the TRBD2 call made by TCRdb goes unchecked. This CDR3 region has 18 residues. CDR1 is MNHEY, CDR2 SVGEGT, per germline. The chain's CDR3 is CASSYSMVAGGIEYEQYF.

This clonotype is labeled medium-sized based on frequency. The chain couples TRBV30 to TRBJ2-5; the D call of TRBD2 rests on TCRdb alone, since no DNA is present to check it. The germline CDR1 and CDR2 sequences are GTSNPN and SVGIG (reference sequence). The CDR3 runs to 16 residues. CDR3 amino acids: CAWSGRAGANQETQYF. The entire variable domain, with the rest obtained from reference TRBV30 and TRBJ2-5, is as follows: SQTIHQWPATLVQPVGSPLSLECTVEGTSNPNLYWYRQAAGRGLQLLFYSVGIGQISSEVPQNLSASRPQDRQFILSSKKLLLSDSGFYLCAWSGRAGANQETQYFGPGTRLLVL.

Its frequency marks this clonotype as medium-sized. V gene TRBV30 combines with J gene TRBJ2-5; the TCRdb call, TRBD2, lacks DNA for checking. CDR3 length: 14 residues. The germline gives CDR1 GTSNPN, CDR2 SVGIG (reference sequence). CDR3 region: CAWTSGGYQETQYF.

The chain has TRBV20-1 and TRBJ2-3. CDR1 and CDR2 (germline): DFQATT, SNEGSKA (reference sequence). The CDR3 spans 14 residues. The CDR3 is CSARGRTSTDTQYF.

The rearrangement joins TRBV4-2 to TRBJ1-4; TCRdb designates TRBD1, a call that cannot be tested without DNA. The CDR3 extends over 14 amino acids. CDR1 LGHNA and CDR2 YNFKEQ come from the germline V gene. CDR3 amino acids: CASSQGTGNEKLFF.

The genes are TRBV11-2 and TRBJ1-2. The germline V gene has CDR1 SGHAT and CDR2 FQNNGV. This CDR3 comprises 13 residues. The CDR3 here is CASSYISGYGYTF.